This T cell receptor (beta chain) was identified during a study of resident and recirculating memory T cells in vitiligo. At the level of the study: Shave-biopsy epidermis from lesional and nonlesional skin was sequenced alongside PBMCs.

General study points: No unique dominant TCR clone was found in vitiligo lesions. TCR sequences were not conserved across biopsy sites or patients.

Sequenced by immunoSEQ multiplex PCR; TCRdb stores in-frame clones only, minus some. This table holds around 76,000 clones, 91% found once. Looked up from germline, CDR1 is LGHNA and CDR2 is YSLEER. Trimming stripped 0 bases from V and 6 bases from J, with 14 bases between. The CDR3 totals 16 residues. Comment on this clone: Its antigen is as yet unknown.

This rearrangement joins TRBV4-3 to TRBJ1-4; D unclear. This TCR derives from a male donor with vitiligo. The sample consisted of blood. The CDR3 DNA is TGCGCCAGCAGCCAAGACCCTCTGCGAGCTTATGAAAAACTGTTTTTT. Amino acid sequence: CASSQDPLRAYEKLFF.